This T cell receptor beta chain was retrieved from a study of metastatic and nonmetastatic thyroid tumors. Across the study: Blood and tumor or nodule tissue repertoires from malignant and benign thyroid patients were compared. Notes on the study in general: When malignant thyroid tumors were compared with benign nodules, TCR beta diversity was reportedly significantly higher in the malignant tumors. This held in both blood and tumor samples.

There are many counts of this clone. The antigen is undetermined. With MiXCR, TCRdb reprocessed the PCR reads. The table records about 50,000 clones, less than 5% of them present only once. Thyroid surgery took place with no prior treatment in any patient. This clonotype was obtained from a female donor with papillary thyroid cancer or a benign thyroid nodule (not recorded which). Some clones in this sample may be carry-over from other donors' samples. Sequenced input: blood.

CDR3 sequence (DNA): TGCAGTGCAAACAGCGGGGGGTACAATGAGCAGTTCTTC. Protein: CSANSGGYNEQFF. V usage is TRBV20-1 and J usage is TRBJ2-1; 9 bases match TRBD2. With 6 bases clipped from V and 4 bases from J, the junction kept 4 bases outside the gene matches. The CDR3 consists of 13 residues. The germline gives CDR1 DFQATT, CDR2 SNEGSKA (reference sequence).